The clone carrying this TCR beta chain was detected a few times. Its antigen is not known. This entry belongs to a study of CD8 T cells in ankylosing spondylitis. Findings and caveats of the study: Clones that were linked to disease were CD8+ and were relatively rare in peripheral blood. There was a TCR beta motif, made of fewer than 10 highly homologous variants, that appeared characteristic of ankylosing spondylitis blood. Reports say disease-linked clones showed up significantly more in matched ankylosing spondylitis synovial fluid.

MiXCR, applied by TCRdb to the 5' RACE reads, yields one record per CDR3 protein. This table holds 700,000 or so distinct CDR3 sequences, 15% to 20% found once. There are 16 residues in the CDR3. With 4 bases clipped from V and 0 bases from J, the junction kept 5 bases outside the gene matches. Germline CDR1 reads LNHDA; CDR2 reads SQIVND (reference sequence). Sequencing was performed on blood, either unsorted or a sorted T cell fraction (not recorded which). The TCR comes from a male donor with ankylosing spondylitis. The V gene is TRBV19, the J gene TRBJ2-5; 10 bases fit TRBD2. For the CDR3, the DNA is TGTGCCAGTAGTAGGGGACTAGCGCGATACCAAGAGACCCAGTACTTC. This encodes CASSRGLARYQETQYF. The full variable domain, with the rest looked up from reference TRBV19 and TRBJ2-5, is DGGITQSPKYLFRKEGQNVTLSCEQNLNHDAMYWYRQDPGQGLRLIYYSQIVNDFQKGDIAEGYSVSREKKESFPLTVTSAQKNPTAFYLCASSRGLARYQETQYFGPGTRLLVL.